This is a list of T cell receptor beta chains from one sample in a study of blood T cells in healthy people across ages. Each CDR3 protein gets one entry after TCRdb re-called the 5' RACE reads with MiXCR. The sample contains more than 650,000 distinct CDR3 sequences, 22% of which appear only once. Sequencing was performed on blood. The origin of the receptors is a man between 65 and 80 years old in good health. Both conserved end residues are part of each CDR3. The order of the fields is J gene, V gene, clone size, D gene, CDR3 DNA, CDR3 protein. The D gene is left open where the match is weak. The size entry is marked missing in some rows and otherwise reads once, few, many or a size class.

TRBJ2-7 | TRBV27 | many | TRBD2 | TGTGCCAGCAGTTTAGGACGAATGGGGGGGTATCGGTACGAGCAGTACTTC | CASSLGRMGGYRYEQYF
TRBJ1-2 | TRBV20-1 | few | . | TGCAGTGCTAGGGAAAGGGTAGGATATGGCTACACCTTC | CSARERVGYGYTF
TRBJ2-3 | TRBV20-1 | few | . | TGCAGTGCTTACCCCCCAGGGCGGGGCACAGATACGCAGTATTTT | CSAYPPGRGTDTQYF
TRBJ2-2 | TRBV14 | . | TRBD1 | TGTGCCAGCAGCCAACACAGGGGGAGCACCGGGGAGCTGTTTTTT | CASSQHRGSTGELFF
TRBJ2-5 | TRBV5-1 | many | TRBD2 | TGCGCCAGCAGCCCGGGGGGTTCAGCGGAACAAGAGACCCAGTACTTC | CASSPGGSAEQETQYF
TRBJ2-1 | TRBV3-1 | . | TRBD2 | TGTGCCAGCCAAGAGCCCGGGACTAGCGGGAATGAGCAGTTCTTC | CASQEPGTSGNEQFF
TRBJ2-4 | TRBV12-3/TRBV12-4 | . | . | TGTGCCAGCAGTCTGCGGATTGGGCCCCTAGCTCCAAAAAACATTCAGTACTTC | CASSLRIGPLAPKNIQYF
TRBJ1-5 | TRBV7-9 | . | TRBD1 | TGTGCCAGCAGCCCCGGGACAGTGGATAAATGGCCCCAGCATTTT | CASSPGTVDKWPQHF
TRBJ1-1 | TRBV7-9 | . | . | TGTGCCAGCAGCTTAATGGAGAAACCTGAAGCTTTCTTT | CASSLMEKPEAFF
TRBJ2-5 | TRBV20-1 | few | . | TGCAGTGCCGTAGACTGGGACTTGAAAGAGACCCAGTACTTC | CSAVDWDLKETQYF
TRBJ1-5 | TRBV7-2 | few | . | TGTGCCAGCAGCTTGGGGGGTACAGGCGGACAGCCCCAGCATTTT | CASSLGGTGGQPQHF
TRBJ1-4 | TRBV29-1 | . | . | TGCAGCGTGGCGAAAGAGGGGCCGGGGGAAAAACTGTTTTTT | CSVAKEGPGEKLFF
TRBJ2-1 | TRBV28 | . | TRBD2 | TGTGCCAGCAGTTTGACGGCGGGGGGCGACCACAATGAGCAGTTCTTC | CASSLTAGGDHNEQFF
TRBJ2-5 | TRBV20-1 | . | . | TGCAGTGCATGGGGCGGGGAGGCGACGGAGCAGTACTTC | CSAWGGEATEQYF
TRBJ1-2 | TRBV6-5 | few | TRBD1 | TGTGCCAGCAGTTACGGGGACAGGGAGAGTGGCTACACCTTC | CASSYGDRESGYTF
TRBJ2-5 | TRBV3-1 | many | . | TGTGCCAGCAGCCAAGATCAATGGACCGAAGAGACCCAGTACTTC | CASSQDQWTEETQYF
TRBJ1-3 | TRBV28 | . | . | TGTGCCAGCAGTTTTGGCACCATCTCTGGAAACACCATATATTTT | CASSFGTISGNTIYF
TRBJ2-5 | TRBV19 | few | TRBD2 | TGTGCCAGTAGGGGTACTAGCGGGGAGGGCCAAGAGACCCAGTACTTC | CASRGTSGEGQETQYF
TRBJ1-2 | TRBV12-3/TRBV12-4 | . | . | TGTGCCAGCAGTCCCGTACGCCGGGGCCCTTCGGACTACACCTTC | CASSPVRRGPSDYTF
TRBJ1-5 | TRBV6-1 | . | . | TGTGCCAGCAGTCCCCAGATGGGGGGGACGAGCAATCAGCCCCAGCATTTT | CASSPQMGGTSNQPQHF
TRBJ1-2 | TRBV14 | few | . | TGTGCCAGCAGCGAAGGACGGAACTATGGCTACACCTTC | CASSEGRNYGYTF
TRBJ1-5 | TRBV11-2 | . | TRBD1 | TGTGCCAGCAGCGCGTCGACAGGGGGCAGAAGCAATCAGCCCCAGCATTTT | CASSASTGGRSNQPQHF
TRBJ1-1 | TRBV7-9 | few | . | TGTGCCAGCAGCTTAGAGGGGGGCCTAGGGACGAGTGAAGCTTTCTTT | CASSLEGGLGTSEAFF
TRBJ2-1 | TRBV19 | . | . | TGTGCCAGTAGTCCTCGGAGGGATGAGCAGTTCTTC | CASSPRRDEQFF
TRBJ1-1 | TRBV11-3 | few | . | TGTGCCGGCAGCTCGGGACAAGTAAACACTGAAGCTTTCTTT | CAGSSGQVNTEAFF
TRBJ2-5 | TRBV5-1 | . | TRBD1 | TGCGCCAGCAGCTTGGGGCGACAGGGCCAAGAGACCCAGTACTTC | CASSLGRQGQETQYF